The clone carrying this TCR beta chain turned up a few times. Its antigen is undetermined. 13 Jbeta primers and 60 Vbeta primers were used for the PCR. Only in-frame clones appear in the TCRdb table, and some are missing; sequencing was by immunoSEQ multiplex PCR. The data hold 70,000 to 75,000 clones, with approximately 75% observed a single time. Germline CDR1 reads MGHRA; CDR2 reads YSYEKL. V was pared by 3 bases and J by 2 bases, with 1 base of the junction left unmatched. The CDR3 covers 15 residues. The data stem from a study of cytomegalovirus exposure and HLA in healthy donors. Notes on the study in general: Reportedly, a later analysis found an Asian-associated ancestry cluster had fewer N-insertions than the approximately 670-donor mean. Likely technical artifact: a cluster of highly shared sequence variants. Later analysis showed most CMV-associated TCR beta chains appearing HLA-restricted.

The donors were healthy bone marrow donors. Input material: PBMCs. This sequence joins TRBV4-1 and TRBJ1-3; 10 bases match TRBD1. The clonotype comes from a woman in her thirties or forties in good health and CMV-seropositive. This CDR3 is CASSQTGGTGNTIYF. Here the CDR3 DNA reads TGCGCCAGCAGCCAGACAGGGGGCACTGGAAACACCATATATTTT.